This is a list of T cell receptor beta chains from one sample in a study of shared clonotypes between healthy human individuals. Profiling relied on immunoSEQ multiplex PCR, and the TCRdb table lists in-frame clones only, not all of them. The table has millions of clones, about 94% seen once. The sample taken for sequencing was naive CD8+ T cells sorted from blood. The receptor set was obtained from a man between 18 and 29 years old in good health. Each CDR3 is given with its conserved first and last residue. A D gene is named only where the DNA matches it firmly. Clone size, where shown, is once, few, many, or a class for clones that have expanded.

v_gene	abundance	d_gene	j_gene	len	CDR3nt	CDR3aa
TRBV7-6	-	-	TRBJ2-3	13	TGTGCCAGCAGCTCCGGGTCCGGGGATACGCAGTATTTT	CASSSGSGDTQYF
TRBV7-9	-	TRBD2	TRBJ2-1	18	TGTGCCAGCAGTTTGGGGACTAGCGGCCTTGGATCCTACAATGAGCAGTTCTTC	CASSLGTSGLGSYNEQFF
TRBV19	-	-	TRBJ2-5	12	TGTGCCAGTAGTATCTCCAAAGGGACCCAGTACTTC	CASSISKGTQYF
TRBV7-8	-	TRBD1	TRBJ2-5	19	TGTGCCAGCAGCTTAGCCCTGGGGAGAGAGACAGGGCCGCAAGAGACCCAGTACTTC	CASSLALGRETGPQETQYF
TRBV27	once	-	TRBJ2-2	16	TGTGCCAGCAGTCCCCTGGCGGTCACGAACACCGGGGAGCTGTTTTTT	CASSPLAVTNTGELFF
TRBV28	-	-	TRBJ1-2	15	TGTGCCAGCACCCTGAACCCCGGAGGGAACTATGGCTACACCTTC	CASTLNPGGNYGYTF
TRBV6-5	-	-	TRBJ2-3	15	TGTGCCAGCAGTTACTCTGTCCAGGGCACAGATACGCAGTATTTT	CASSYSVQGTDTQYF
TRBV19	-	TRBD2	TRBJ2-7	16	TGTGCCAGTAGTATGGCCGGGACTAGCGGCTCCTACGAGCAGTACTTC	CASSMAGTSGSYEQYF
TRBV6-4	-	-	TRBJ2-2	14	TGTGCCAGCAGCGGGGGGCGAGATACCGGGGAGCTGTTTTTT	CASSGGRDTGELFF
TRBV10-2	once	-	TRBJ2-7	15	TGCGCCAGCAGGCCGGGGGGCGTGGGAACCTACGAGCAGTACTTC	CASRPGGVGTYEQYF
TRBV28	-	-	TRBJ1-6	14	TGTGCCAGCACCTCAGGGGTCGGCAATTCACCCCTCCACTTT	CASTSGVGNSPLHF
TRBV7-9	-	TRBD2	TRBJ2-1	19	TGTGCCAGCACCCCCCCCCAGAGCGGGAGATCCGGGGTCGACAATGAGCAGTTCTTC	CASTPPQSGRSGVDNEQFF
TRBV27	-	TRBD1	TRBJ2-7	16	TGTGCCAGCAGTTTATCGTTCGGGACAGGAGTAGACGAGCAGTACTTC	CASSLSFGTGVDEQYF